Here is one T cell receptor beta chain with its context. Germline-derived CDR1 and CDR2 are SGHVS and FNYEAQ. The length of the CDR3 is 14 residues. V lost 5 bases to trimming and J lost 6 bases, with 15 bases between them. This record belongs to a study of T-cell memory formation after mild COVID-19. TCRdb itself ran the 5' RACE reads through MiXCR, one entry per CDR3 protein. Here the sample spans about 350,000 distinct CDR3 sequences, approximately 15% being singletons. This sequence was found in a man aged 18 to 35 who had mild COVID-19 (a few samples of this study predate the infection). Cell type and time point are not known. This chain connects TRBV7-6 to TRBJ2-3; D gene unclear. Sequencing input: PBMCs or a T cell subset sorted from them (not recorded which). The CDR3 sequence: CASSAWTDADTQYF. In DNA form, the CDR3 reads TGTGCCAGCAGCGCTTGGACGGATGCCGATACGCAGTATTTT. Full variable domain (missing parts from reference TRBV7-6 and TRBJ2-3): GAGVSQSPRYKVTKRGQDVALRCDPISGHVSLYWYRQALGQGPEFLTYFNYEAQQDKSGLPNDRFSAERPEGSISTLTIQRTEQRDSAMYRCASSAWTDADTQYFGPGTRLTVL.